Listed here is a single T cell receptor beta chain. It has no known antigen specificity. No much larger clone exists at a distance of one base, and base qualities are not known. This specimen belongs to a study of blood T cell repertoires in COVID-19 (TCRdb year 2020). Background for the entire study: Samples covering the acute and convalescent phases of COVID-19 were provided by collaborators in the United States, Italy and Spain. Subjects who had been exposed to COVID-19, were actively infected with it, or had recovered from it provided the deeply sampled blood TCRbeta repertoires that made up the dataset. Nearly every sample came with metadata listing a de-identified subject ID, COVID-19 status, age in years and sex. Where HLA class I and class II types were available, the types were taken from metadata supplied by the sample provider, not from assay-based typing. The repertoires were released in a freely available public database meant as a resource for research on the immune response to SARS-CoV-2. The material from the prospective study consisted of cDNA or gDNA derived from T cells, B-cell-depleted T cells, or PBMCs. The samples were drawn from the first 160 participants of the ongoing ImmuneRACE study and from some 1,300 subjects provided by 6 global collaborators.

The germline V gene sets CDR1 to LGHNA and CDR2 to YNFKEQ. Compared with germline, V lacks 0 bases and J lacks 7 bases; bases without a gene match: 5. The CDR3 has 15 amino acids, counting the end cysteine and phenylalanine. The DNA shown is the 45-base CDR3, in frame from base 1. Overall study results and their limits: The amount of clinical and demographic metadata varied by source and participant and was provided uncurated.

Collaborating institutions collected whole blood in K2EDTA tubes following their own protocols. Collaborator samples were shipped for TCRbeta analysis as frozen whole blood, isolated PBMCs, or DNA extracted from either sample type. The immunoSEQ Assay, a bias-controlled multiplex PCR, was used to amplify TCRbeta CDR3 regions from genomic DNA. The source study handled its data this way. Within the assay, amplification of reference gene primers was used to estimate how many nucleated cells each sample contained. Sequence reads were collapsed and filtered to measure the absolute abundance of every unique TCRbeta CDR3 rearrangement. For each sample, productive Simpson clonality was calculated as the square root of Simpson's diversity index across productive rearrangements. The source is immuneACCESS, and TCRdb retained only in-frame sequences with V and J called. Part of the clones is not carried over; for the studies checked, unresolved V genes explain less than half of this, and the remainder is unexplained. For V, J and clone size, that table is used; D and trimming come from the DNA. For this sample there are about 280,000 clones; about 89% appear just once. The top ten clonotypes cover approximately 2.2% of the sample.

The source material was peripheral blood. The origin of this receptor is a man aged 45-65 years with acute or convalescent COVID-19. The V gene is TRBV4-2 and the J gene is TRBJ1-1, and 10 junction bases match TRBD1. The CDR3 loop reads CASSQDRDRGSEAFF. The DNA reads as follows: TGTGCCAGCAGCCAAGATCGGGACAGGGGAAGTGAAGCTTTCTTT.